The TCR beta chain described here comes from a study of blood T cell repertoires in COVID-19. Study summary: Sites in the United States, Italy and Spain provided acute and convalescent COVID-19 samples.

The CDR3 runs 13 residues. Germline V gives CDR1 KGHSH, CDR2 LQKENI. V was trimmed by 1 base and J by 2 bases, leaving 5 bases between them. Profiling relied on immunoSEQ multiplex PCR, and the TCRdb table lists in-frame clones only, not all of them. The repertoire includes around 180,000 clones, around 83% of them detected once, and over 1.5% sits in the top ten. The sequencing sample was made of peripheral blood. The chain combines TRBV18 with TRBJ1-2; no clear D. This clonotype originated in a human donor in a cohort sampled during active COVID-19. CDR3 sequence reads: CASSPRGNYGYTF. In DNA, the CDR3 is TGTGCCAGCTCACCACGCGGAAACTATGGCTACACCTTC.